A single sample is the source of the 19 T cell receptor beta chains below, sequenced in a study of T cells in Graves' hyperthyroidism and ophthalmopathy. Regions amplified from RNA transcripts were the TCR beta CDR3 regions. First-round RT-PCR targeting the TCR CDR3 was performed with the HTBI primer set. One entry per CDR3 protein, called by TCRdb with MiXCR from the multiplex PCR reads. The table lists about 380,000 distinct CDR3 sequences, approximately 13% of them singletons, with roughly 20% in the top ten. The sequenced sample consisted of blood. The receptors originated from a man aged 25-40 years with Graves' hyperthyroidism that later progressed to Graves' ophthalmopathy.

CDR3 residues: CASSLRRVAATDTQYF. The CDR3 region has the DNA TGTGCCAGCAGCTTAAGGAGGGTAGCTGCCACAGATACGCAGTATTTT. This chain joins TRBV7-8 and TRBJ2-3; TRBD2 is a possible D gene (6 bases). The CDR3 loop spans 16 amino acids. Germline V lookup: CDR1 SGHVS, CDR2 FQNEAQ. Trimming removed 2 bases at V and 2 bases at J, with 14 bases between.

This clonotype occurred many times. The rearrangement joins TRBV2 to TRBJ2-3, with 9 bases aligning to TRBD2. The CDR3 totals 18 residues. Germline CDR1 reads SNHLY; CDR2 reads FYNNEI. Trimming removed 0 bases from V and 2 bases from J; junction bases left unmatched: 9. DNA of the CDR3: TGTGCCAGCAGTGAAGCGCTTTGGAGCGGGGGGACCACAGATACGCAGTATTTT. Residues: CASSEALWSGGTTDTQYF.

This clonotype was seen a handful of times. A read error may be the cause here, since a much bigger clone is one base away. The J gene is TRBJ1-2, the V gene TRBV28, with no clear D. The CDR3 contains 12 residues. The ends were cut back, 3 bases at V and 7 bases at J, with 9 bases in the middle. Germline-derived CDR1 and CDR2 are MDHEN and SYDVKM. This CDR3 is CASSFQRAGYTF. The CDR3, as DNA: TGTGCCAGCAGTTTTCAGCGGGCTGGCTACACCTTC.

In this sample, this clonotype turned up many times. The J gene is TRBJ1-3, the V gene TRBV18; 7 positions match TRBD1. The V gene's germline CDR1 is KGHSH and CDR2 LQKENI. The CDR3 spans 15 residues. V lost 4 bases, J lost 0 bases, and 3 bases stayed unmatched. The CDR3 region is CASSQGQTSGNTIYF. In DNA, the CDR3 is TGTGCCAGCTCACAGGGACAGACCTCTGGAAACACCATATATTTT.

This clonotype was counted many times. The V gene is TRBV6-1, the J gene TRBJ1-1, with D perhaps matching TRBD1 (5 bases). V dropped 8 bases and J dropped 2 bases, with 12 bases sitting between them. This CDR3 has 13 residues. Germline-derived CDR1 and CDR2 are MNHNS and SASEGT. Here the CDR3 DNA reads TGTGCCAGCCCCCAGGGTTTTAACACTGAAGCTTTCTTT. It translates to CASPQGFNTEAFF.

The chain combines TRBV18 with TRBJ2-1, with D tentatively TRBD2 (7 bases). From germline, CDR1 is KGHSH and CDR2 LQKENI. CDR3 length equals 15 residues. With 4 bases removed from V and 7 bases from J, the gap between germline ends came to 17 bases. CDR3 in DNA: TGTGCCAGCTCACAACTAGGAGGGGGGGAGAATGAGCAGTTCTTC. Translated: CASSQLGGGENEQFF.

The chain recombines TRBV12-3 or TRBV12-4 with TRBJ2-5; the D is unclear. The length of the CDR3 is 14 residues. Trimming left V 0 bases short and J 4 bases short, with 9 bases between. The CDR3 is CASSLAGLGETQYF. The DNA for the CDR3 is TGTGCCAGCAGTTTAGCAGGCCTGGGAGAGACCCAGTACTTC.

The chain employs TRBV7-6 and TRBJ2-2, with D perhaps matching TRBD2 (6 bases). The ends were cut back, 4 bases at V and 6 bases at J, with 9 bases in the middle. The CDR3 sequence is 13 residues long. Germline V gives CDR1 SGHVS, CDR2 FNYEAQ. The CDR3, as DNA: TGTGCCAGCAGCTGGAGGGGCCCCGGGGAGCTGTTTTTT. Residues: CASSWRGPGELFF.

Many counts were recorded for this clonotype. CDR3 in amino acids: CASSLVAGGGSTDTQYF. The CDR3, as DNA: TGTGCCAGCAGCTTAGTTGCGGGGGGGGGGAGCACAGATACGCAGTATTTT. This chain uses TRBV7-2 with TRBJ2-3; 9 nucleotides agree with TRBD2. The trim removed 1 base at V and 0 bases at J, leaving 5 bases unmatched. This CDR3 has 17 residues. CDR1 and CDR2 from the germline V gene are SGHTA and FQGNSA.

The rearrangement links TRBV19 to TRBJ2-7; no definite D call. Trimming took 9 bases from V and 2 from J, leaving 14 bases between them. Germline CDR1 is LNHDA and CDR2 is SQIVND (reference sequence). The CDR3 is 13 residues long. The CDR3 DNA is TGTGCCAGCCGACGCCTTGGGGCCTACGAGCAGTACTTC. It encodes CASRRLGAYEQYF.

On this clonotype itself: This may be a read error: a much more frequent sequence differs by one nucleotide. DNA for the CDR3: TGCGCCAGCAGCTTGGTGCCCCCTTCTAGCGGGGCTAGCACAGGTACGCAGTATTTT. It specifies CASSLVPPSSGASTGTQYF. The rearrangement uses TRBV5-1 and TRBJ2-3, with 9 bases aligning to TRBD2. The CDR3 is 19 residues long. Germline V gene lookup returns CDR1 SGHRS and CDR2 YFSETQ. Full variable domain (outside the CDR3, taken from reference TRBV5-1 and TRBJ2-3): KAGVTQTPRYLIKTRGQQVTLSCSPISGHRSVSWYQQTPGQGLQFLFEYFSETQRNKGNFPGRFSGRQFSNSRSEMNVSTLELGDSALYLCASSLVPPSSGASTGTQYFGPGTRLTVL.

This clonotype came up many times. J is TRBJ1-1 and V is TRBV28; tentative D call: TRBD1 (5 bases). The length of the CDR3 is 16 residues. Trimming shortened V by 6 bases and J by 1 base, and 18 bases separated the two germline ends. The germline CDR1 and CDR2 sequences are MDHEN and SYDVKM. CDR3: CASSSLLGGTNTEAFF. The CDR3 coding sequence is TGTGCCAGCAGCTCCCTTTTGGGGGGTACGAACACTGAAGCTTTCTTT.

This chain links TRBV12-3 or TRBV12-4 with TRBJ2-3, with 12 bases identical to TRBD2. The CDR3 runs to 16 residues. Trimming cost V 2 bases and J 3 bases; bases outside gene matches: 3. In nucleotides, the CDR3 is TGTGCCAGCAGTTTACTAGCGGGGGGGCGAACAGATACGCAGTATTTT. This encodes CASSLLAGGRTDTQYF.

This clonotype was counted a few times. The chain has TRBV19 and TRBJ2-2; D uncertain. CDR1 is LNHDA, CDR2 SQIVND, per germline (reference sequence). V lost 6 bases and J 3 bases, leaving 5 bases between the germline ends. The CDR3 has 12 amino acids. CDR3 loop: CASRWHTGELFF. DNA of the CDR3: TGTGCCAGTAGGTGGCACACCGGGGAGCTGTTTTTT.

This clonotype was detected a few times. The rearrangement joins TRBV27 to TRBJ2-1; 9 bases map to TRBD1. Per germline, CDR1 MNHEY and CDR2 SMNVEV (reference sequence). V trimming: 6 bases; J trimming: 3 bases; junction bases outside the gene matches: 9. The CDR3 length is 16 residues. The CDR3 DNA is TGTGCCAGCAGGCAACAGGGGGCCTTACTCTACAATGAGCAGTTCTTC. Amino acid sequence: CASRQQGALLYNEQFF.

This clonotype has ten or more counts. The V call is TRBV7-8, the J call TRBJ2-3; 11 bases are shared with TRBD2. The CDR3 sequence is 20 residues long. J gave up 1 base and V 3 bases, and 15 bases lay outside the gene matches. Germline CDR1 is SGHVS and CDR2 is FQNEAQ. CDR3 region: CASSFSRDRVTSGGTDTQYF. The CDR3 region has the DNA TGTGCCAGCAGCTTTAGCCGGGACAGGGTGACTAGCGGGGGCACAGATACGCAGTATTTT.

This clonotype was detected ten times or more. The chain uses TRBV6-2 or TRBV6-3 and TRBJ1-5; possible D gene TRBD1, 6 bases. Germline values: CDR1 MNHEY, CDR2 SVGEGT. Trimming took 5 bases from V and 8 from J, leaving 19 bases between them. CDR3 size: 15 residues. The CDR3 DNA follows: TGTGCCAGCAGTAGCCGGGGGCAGGGGCAAGAGCCCCAGCATTTT. Protein: CASSSRGQGQEPQHF.

The chain has TRBV5-8 and TRBJ1-1; D possibly corresponds to TRBD1 (5 bases). Deletions cut 3 bases from V and 0 bases from J, with 15 bases between. CDR1 and CDR2 from the germline V gene are SGHTS and YDEGEE. This CDR3 is 16 amino acids long. CDR3 sequence: CASSWGLNPMNTEAFF. In DNA, the CDR3 is TGTGCCAGCAGCTGGGGGTTAAACCCTATGAACACTGAAGCTTTCTTT.

V and J are TRBV20-1 and TRBJ2-4; D not certain. CDR3 length: 13 amino acids. V was shortened by 1 base and J by 5 bases, with 9 bases between the two germline ends. The germline V gene encodes CDR1 DFQATT and CDR2 SNEGSKA (reference sequence). The CDR3 reads CSARVWLENIQYF. CDR3 nucleotides: TGCAGTGCTAGAGTTTGGCTGGAAAACATTCAGTACTTC.